The subject of this entry is one TCR beta chain. Between the trimmed V and J ends, which lost 0 bases and 5 bases, there was a span of 9 bases. The CDR3 is made up of 14 amino acids. Germline lookup yields CDR1 SGDLS and CDR2 YYNGEE. This record belongs to a study of blood T cell repertoires in COVID-19. Study background: COVID-19 samples from acute and convalescent phases originated in the United States, Italy and Spain. The cDNA or gDNA used as material had been derived from T cells, B-cell-depleted T cells, or PBMCs.

In the original processing: Reference gene primer amplification gave estimated nucleated cell counts. TCRdb's copy holds only in-frame clones and misses some; the assay was immunoSEQ multiplex PCR. V, J and clone size reflect that table, while D and trimming were determined from the DNA. The table lists roughly 180,000 clones, about 91% of them singletons. V usage is TRBV9 and J usage is TRBJ2-1; D gene uncertain. This clonotype was sampled from a woman aged 25 to 39 with acute or convalescent COVID-19. The sample comprised peripheral blood. CDR3 DNA: TGTGCCAGCAGCGTAGGAGGCGAAAACAATGAGCAGTTCTTC. Protein: CASSVGGENNEQFF. Filled out from reference TRBV9 and TRBJ2-1, the complete variable domain reads DSGVTQTPKHLITATGQRVTLRCSPRSGDLSVYWYQQSLDQGLQFLIQYYNGEERAKGNILERFSAQQFPDLHSELNLSSLELGDSALYFCASSVGGENNEQFFGPGTRLTVL.